The 12 T cell receptor beta chains below were found in one sample sequenced in a study of T cells in narcolepsy. Only in-frame clones appear in the TCRdb table, and some are missing; sequencing was by immunoSEQ multiplex PCR. The table shows over 40,000 clones, with 88% occurring only once. Sequencing was done on a sample of CD45RA- memory CD4+ T cells from PBMCs. Every receptor here comes from a human donor with narcolepsy.

V and J are TRBV7-3 and TRBJ2-2; 11 bases map to TRBD2. There are 18 residues in the CDR3. The junction had 11 bases not matched to a gene; V was cut back by 5 bases and J by 3 bases. Germline V gene data show CDR1 as SGHTA and CDR2 as FQGTGA. The CDR3 nucleotides are TGTGCCAGCAGCCCAGGGGTAGCGGGAGGGCCTGACACCGGGGAGCTGTTTTTT. Protein sequence: CASSPGVAGGPDTGELFF.

This chain uses TRBV15 with TRBJ2-1; TRBD1 agrees at 7 bases. V trimming: 3 bases; J trimming: 4 bases; junction bases outside the gene matches: 3. CDR3 length equals 14 residues. Germline loops: CDR1 LNHNV, CDR2 YYDKDF (reference sequence). DNA of the CDR3: TGTGCCACCAGCAGTGGGACAGTTTACAATGAGCAGTTCTTC. It encodes CATSSGTVYNEQFF.

The chain is built from TRBV28 and TRBJ1-5; 9 nucleotides align to TRBD1. This CDR3 is 15 amino acids long. Germline lookup yields CDR1 MDHEN and CDR2 SYDVKM. J was trimmed by 5 bases and V by 3 bases; bases with no gene match: 5. The DNA of the CDR3 is TGTGCCAGCAGTTTGGACAGGGGTTTCCATCAGCCCCAGCATTTT. Translating it yields CASSLDRGFHQPQHF.

This clone occurred a few times. CDR3 coding DNA: TGTGCCAGTAGTATGGGACTGAGACTTGAAGCTTTCTTT. Protein product: CASSMGLRLEAFF. The V and J genes are TRBV19 and TRBJ1-1; TRBD1 is a possible D gene (5 bases). Trimming cost V 3 bases and J 7 bases, with 12 bases left between them. The CDR3 loop spans 13 amino acids. Germline V CDR1 and CDR2: LNHDA, SQIVND (reference sequence).

This chain joins TRBV29-1 and TRBJ2-5; no firm D call. The CDR3 spans 12 residues. The V end was cut by 4 bases, the J end by 0 bases, with 6 bases between. The germline V gene encodes CDR1 SQVTM and CDR2 ANQGSEA. CDR3 loop: CSVGGHQETQYF. DNA of the CDR3: TGCAGCGTTGGAGGTCACCAAGAGACCCAGTACTTC.

This clone came up once. The chain joins TRBV7-3 to TRBJ2-2; D is perhaps TRBD2 (6 bases). V was cut by 5 bases and J by 2 bases, with 15 bases left in between. The CDR3 is 16 residues long. The germline V gene has CDR1 SGHTA and CDR2 FQGTGA. The CDR3 sequence is CASSPRGTFNTGELFF. DNA of the CDR3: TGTGCCAGCAGCCCCCGGGGGACTTTTAACACCGGGGAGCTGTTTTTT.

A remark on this clone: At one end the junction does not follow the germline gene, possibly because of a read error. This chain connects TRBV6-5 to TRBJ1-6, with TRBD1 as a possible D gene (6 bases). The V gene's germline CDR1 is MNHEY and CDR2 SVGAGI. This CDR3 is built from 12 residues. CDR3 nucleotides: TGTGCCATAAGAGAGGGGGATTCACCCCCCCACTTT. Residues: CAIREGDSPPHF.

V is TRBV18 and J is TRBJ2-5; TRBD2 aligns across 8 bases. CDR1 and CDR2 from the germline V gene are KGHSH and LQKENI. With V trimmed by 6 bases and J by 4 bases, 13 bases remained unmatched. The CDR3 totals 16 residues. The CDR3 is CASSPIGSGRGETQYF. The CDR3 region has the DNA TGTGCCAGCTCGCCGATAGGGAGCGGGAGAGGAGAGACCCAGTACTTC.

V is TRBV18 and J is TRBJ2-2; no clear D. Germline assignment: CDR1 KGHSH and CDR2 LQKENI. Trimming stripped 6 bases from V and 2 bases from J, with 19 bases between. This CDR3 contains 17 residues. The CDR3 DNA sequence: TGTGCCAGCTCCAGGCAAGGGCCTAGGGTCAACACCGGGGAGCTGTTTTTT. Its protein product is CASSRQGPRVNTGELFF.

The CDR3 DNA reads TGTGCCAGCAGCCGGAGCGGGGTCGGGGAGACCCAGTACTTC. Translated: CASSRSGVGETQYF. J is TRBJ2-5 and V is TRBV5-4; 7 nucleotides match TRBD2. After removal of 4 bases from V and 5 bases from J, the junction contained 8 bases not matched to a gene. Germline V gene lookup returns CDR1 SGHNT and CDR2 YYREEE (reference sequence). The CDR3 is 14 residues long.

The CDR3 here is CASSLQGTEAFF. The CDR3 bases are TGTGCCAGCTCACTACAGGGGACTGAAGCTTTCTTT. The V and J genes are TRBV18 and TRBJ1-1; 7 nucleotides agree with TRBD1. This CDR3 has 12 residues. With 4 bases clipped from V and 5 bases from J, the junction kept 1 base outside the gene matches. From germline, CDR1 is KGHSH and CDR2 LQKENI.

The chain joins TRBV6-1 to TRBJ2-1; TRBD2 aligns across 12 bases. Germline V gene lookup returns CDR1 MNHNS and CDR2 SASEGT. The CDR3 has 14 amino acids. Trimming took 8 bases from V and 5 from J; bases not matched to a gene: 4. The CDR3: CASSLAGGHNEQFF. CDR3 DNA sequence: TGTGCCAGCTCACTAGCGGGAGGTCACAATGAGCAGTTCTTC.